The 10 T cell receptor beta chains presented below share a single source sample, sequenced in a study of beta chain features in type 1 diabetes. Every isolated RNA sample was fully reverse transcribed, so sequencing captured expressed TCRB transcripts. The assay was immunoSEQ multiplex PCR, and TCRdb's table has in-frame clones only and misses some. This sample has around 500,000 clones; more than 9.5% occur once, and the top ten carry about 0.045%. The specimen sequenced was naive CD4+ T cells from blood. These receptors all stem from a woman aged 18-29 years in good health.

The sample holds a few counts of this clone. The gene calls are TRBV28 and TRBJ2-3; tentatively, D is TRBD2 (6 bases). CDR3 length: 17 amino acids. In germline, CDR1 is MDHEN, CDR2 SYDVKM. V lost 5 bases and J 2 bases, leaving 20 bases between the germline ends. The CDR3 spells CASSLMAGRLATDTQYF. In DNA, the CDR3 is TGTGCCAGCAGTCTGATGGCGGGGCGATTGGCCACAGATACGCAGTATTTT.

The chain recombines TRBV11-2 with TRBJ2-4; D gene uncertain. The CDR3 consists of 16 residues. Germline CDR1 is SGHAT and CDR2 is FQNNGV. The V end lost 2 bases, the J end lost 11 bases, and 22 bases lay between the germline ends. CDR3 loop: CASSLTQVALVGVQYF. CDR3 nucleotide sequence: TGTGCCAGCAGCTTAACGCAGGTTGCCCTCGTTGGGGTTCAGTACTTC.

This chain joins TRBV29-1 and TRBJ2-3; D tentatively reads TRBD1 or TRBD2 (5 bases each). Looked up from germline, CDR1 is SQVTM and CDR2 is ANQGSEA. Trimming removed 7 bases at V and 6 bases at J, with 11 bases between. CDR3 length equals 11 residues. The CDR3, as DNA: TGCAGCGCGAGGGGTCGGGATACGCAGTATTTT. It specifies CSARGRDTQYF.

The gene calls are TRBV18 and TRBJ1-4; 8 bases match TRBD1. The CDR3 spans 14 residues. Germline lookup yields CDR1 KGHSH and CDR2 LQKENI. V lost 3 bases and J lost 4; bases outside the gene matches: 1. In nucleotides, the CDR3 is TGTGCCAGCTCACCCGGACAGGGTAATGAAAAACTGTTTTTT. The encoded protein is CASSPGQGNEKLFF. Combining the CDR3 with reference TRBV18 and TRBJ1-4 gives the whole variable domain NAGVMQNPRHLVRRRGQEARLRCSPMKGHSHVYWYRQLPEEGLKFMVYLQKENIIDESGMPKERFSAEFPKEGPSILRIQQVVRGDSAAYFCASSPGQGNEKLFFGSGTQLSVL.

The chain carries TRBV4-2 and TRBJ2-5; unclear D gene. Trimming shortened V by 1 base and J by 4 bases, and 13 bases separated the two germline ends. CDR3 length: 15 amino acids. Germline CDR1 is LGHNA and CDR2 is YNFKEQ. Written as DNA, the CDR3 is TGTGCCAGCAGCCAAGGGGTCAGGCTGGTAGAGACCCAGTACTTC. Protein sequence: CASSQGVRLVETQYF.

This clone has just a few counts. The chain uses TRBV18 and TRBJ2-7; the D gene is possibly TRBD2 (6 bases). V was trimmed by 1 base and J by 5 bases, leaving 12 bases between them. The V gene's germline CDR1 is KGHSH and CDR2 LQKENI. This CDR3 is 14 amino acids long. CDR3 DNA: TGTGCCAGCTCACCACGCGGGGACCTGAACGAGCAGTACTTC. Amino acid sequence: CASSPRGDLNEQYF.

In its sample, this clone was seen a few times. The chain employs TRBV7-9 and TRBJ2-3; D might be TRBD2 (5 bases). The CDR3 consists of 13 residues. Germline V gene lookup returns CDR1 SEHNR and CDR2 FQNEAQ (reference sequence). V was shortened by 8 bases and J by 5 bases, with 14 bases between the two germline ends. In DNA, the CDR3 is TGTGCCAGCTCGCGAGGGCCCCAAGATACGCAGTATTTT. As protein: CASSRGPQDTQYF.

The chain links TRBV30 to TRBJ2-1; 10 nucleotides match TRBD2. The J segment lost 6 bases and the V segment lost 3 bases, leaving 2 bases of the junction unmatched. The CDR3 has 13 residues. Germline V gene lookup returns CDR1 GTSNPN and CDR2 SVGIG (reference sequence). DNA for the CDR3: TGTGCCTGGAGGCTAGCGGGGGCCAATGAGCAGTTCTTC. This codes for CAWRLAGANEQFF.

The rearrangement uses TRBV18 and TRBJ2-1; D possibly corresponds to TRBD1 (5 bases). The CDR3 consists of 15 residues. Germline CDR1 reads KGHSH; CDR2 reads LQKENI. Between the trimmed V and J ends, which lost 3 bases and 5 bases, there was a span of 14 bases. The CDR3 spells CASSPNRGNDNEQFF. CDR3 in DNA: TGTGCCAGCTCACCTAATAGGGGTAACGACAATGAGCAGTTCTTC.

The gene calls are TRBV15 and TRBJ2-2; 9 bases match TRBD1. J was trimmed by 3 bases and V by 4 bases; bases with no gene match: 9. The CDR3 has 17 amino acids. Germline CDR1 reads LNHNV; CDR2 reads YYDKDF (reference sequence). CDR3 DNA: TGTGCCACCAGCACATCACAGGGGGCGATGGACACCGGGGAGCTGTTTTTT. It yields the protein CATSTSQGAMDTGELFF.